Listed below are T cell receptor beta chains from one sample, sequenced in a study of T cell responses to AZD1222 COVID-19 vaccine. Sequencing was performed with immunoSEQ multiplex PCR; in TCRdb, only in-frame clones are kept and a portion is missing. This sample yields some 140,000 clones, of which just over 90% are seen a single time; about 2.1% belongs to the top ten. The sequenced sample was peripheral blood, obtained on day 0 of AZD1222 vaccination. The receptors originated from an adult in good health. Both conserved end residues are part of each CDR3. Each record gives: clone size, D gene, V gene, J gene, CDR3 protein, CDR3 DNA. The D gene is left open where the match is weak. Clone size appears in some rows only: once, few, many, or a class for an expanded clone.

once	TRBD1	TRBV12-5	TRBJ2-7	CASGLDWDRYEQYF	TGTGCTAGTGGTTTGGACTGGGACAGGTACGAGCAGTACTTC
.	TRBD1	TRBV7-2	TRBJ1-2	CASSPRQGNYGYTF	TGTGCCAGCAGCCCCCGACAGGGGAACTATGGCTACACCTTC
.	TRBD1	TRBV6-5	TRBJ1-2	CASTATGAGGYTF	TGTGCCAGCACCGCCACAGGGGCGGGTGGCTACACCTTC
.	.	TRBV9	TRBJ1-2	CASSVGGVGYGYTF	TGTGCCAGCAGCGTAGGGGGGGTTGGTTATGGCTACACCTTC
.	.	TRBV7-6	TRBJ2-7	CASSPGTVTRRDEQYF	TGTGCCAGCAGCCCCGGGACGGTAACACGTCGGGACGAGCAGTACTTC
.	.	TRBV3-1/TRBV3-2	TRBJ2-3	CASRVRGDTQYF	TGTGCCAGCAGGGTCAGGGGAGATACGCAGTATTTT
.	.	TRBV6-2/TRBV6-3	TRBJ2-2	CASSYNQGEFVTGELFF	TGTGCCAGCAGTTACAACCAGGGAGAGTTTGTGACCGGGGAGCTGTTTTTT
.	TRBD1	TRBV6-2/TRBV6-3	TRBJ2-7	CASSMDRGYYEQYF	TGTGCCAGCAGTATGGACAGGGGGTATTACGAGCAGTACTTC
.	.	TRBV6-2/TRBV6-3	TRBJ2-5	CASSYGQGGQETQYF	TGTGCCAGCAGTTACGGCCAGGGGGGGCAAGAGACCCAGTACTTC
.	.	TRBV7-6	TRBJ1-2	CASSLGSGGNYGYTF	TGTGCCAGCAGCTTAGGAAGCGGCGGCAACTATGGCTACACCTTC
.	.	TRBV5-6	TRBJ2-2	CASSLVDTGELFF	TGTGCCAGCAGCTTGGTTGACACCGGGGAGCTGTTTTTT
.	TRBD1	TRBV5-1	TRBJ1-5	CASSLAPGQGAYSNQPQHF	TGCGCCAGCAGCTTGGCCCCGGGACAGGGGGCTTATAGCAATCAGCCCCAGCATTTT
.	.	TRBV5-1	TRBJ2-2	CASSLVGGRSTGELFF	TGCGCCAGCAGCTTGGTTGGGGGCAGGAGCACCGGGGAGCTGTTTTTT
.	.	TRBV3-1/TRBV3-2	TRBJ2-2	CASTLNPGRVTGELFF	TGTGCCAGCACCCTTAACCCCGGCAGGGTCACCGGGGAGCTGTTTTTT
.	TRBD1	TRBV24-1	TRBJ1-1	CATSDTTGGTEAFF	TGTGCCACCAGTGACACCACAGGGGGAACTGAAGCTTTCTTT
.	.	TRBV20-1	TRBJ2-7	CSARGYYEQYF	TGCAGTGCTAGAGGATACTACGAGCAGTACTTC
.	TRBD1	TRBV5-6	TRBJ2-7	CASSSRDRGHEQYF	TGTGCCAGCAGCAGCCGGGACAGGGGGCACGAGCAGTACTTC
.	TRBD1	TRBV18	TRBJ2-2	CASSRDSGNGELFF	TGTGCCAGCTCCCGGGACAGCGGTAACGGGGAGCTGTTTTTT
.	TRBD1	TRBV29-1	TRBJ1-2	CSVGAGGRDGYTF	TGCAGCGTTGGTGCAGGGGGCAGAGATGGCTACACCTTC
.	.	TRBV21-1	TRBJ1-5	CASNPTTPTGDVNQPQHF	TGTGCCAGCAACCCTACAACCCCAACAGGGGACGTCAATCAGCCCCAGCATTTT
.	.	TRBV7-8	TRBJ2-7	CASSASRDLFYEQYF	TGTGCCAGCAGTGCTAGCCGGGACCTCTTCTACGAGCAGTACTTC
.	.	TRBV27	TRBJ1-1	CASSLSWGASTEAFF	TGTGCCAGCAGTTTGAGTTGGGGGGCTTCCACTGAAGCTTTCTTT
.	TRBD2	TRBV7-2	TRBJ2-3	CASSASGGRTDTQYF	TGTGCCAGCAGCGCGAGCGGGGGACGCACAGATACGCAGTATTTT
.	.	TRBV6-2/TRBV6-3	TRBJ1-2	CASSYSTRSYTF	TGTGCCAGCAGTTACTCGACGCGTAGCTACACCTTC
few	.	TRBV24-1	TRBJ2-1	CATSAGKNEQFF	TGTGCCACCAGTGCCGGGAAGAATGAGCAGTTCTTC
few	.	TRBV3-1/TRBV3-2	TRBJ1-5	CASSHGSGSSNQPQHF	TGTGCCAGCAGCCACGGCTCCGGGAGTAGCAATCAGCCCCAGCATTTT
.	.	TRBV28	TRBJ1-6	CASSLQGYSPLHF	TGTGCCAGCAGTTTACAGGGGTATTCACCCCTCCACTTT
.	.	TRBV6-2/TRBV6-3	TRBJ1-2	CASSPLDWNYGYTF	TGTGCCAGCAGTCCCCTCGACTGGAACTATGGCTACACCTTC
.	TRBD1	TRBV7-8	TRBJ1-6	CASSLGQGTPLHF	TGTGCCAGCAGCTTGGGACAGGGGACACCCCTCCACTTT
.	.	TRBV10-3	TRBJ2-3	CAISGDIGFDTQYF	TGTGCCATCAGCGGCGATATCGGGTTTGATACGCAGTATTTT
few	.	TRBV19	TRBJ1-6	CATQVQKDSPLHF	TGTGCCACCCAAGTACAGAAAGATTCACCCCTCCACTTT
.	.	TRBV19	TRBJ1-1	CASTQGEGEAFF	TGTGCCAGTACCCAAGGGGAGGGTGAAGCTTTCTTT
.	.	TRBV5-1	TRBJ2-2	CASSLVGETGELFF	TGCGCCAGCAGCTTGGTAGGGGAGACCGGGGAGCTGTTTTTT
.	.	TRBV14	TRBJ1-3	CASSPTKDTIYF	TGTGCCAGCAGCCCGACGAAGGACACCATATATTTT
.	.	TRBV19	TRBJ2-2	CASSMVGPNTGELFF	TGTGCCAGTAGTATGGTAGGGCCTAACACCGGGGAGCTGTTTTTT
.	TRBD1	TRBV5-4	TRBJ2-1	CASSTRDRAYNEQFF	TGTGCCAGCAGCACACGGGACAGGGCCTACAATGAGCAGTTCTTC
.	.	TRBV7-3	TRBJ2-1	CASSETFGTINEQFF	TGTGCCAGCAGCGAGACATTCGGGACAATCAATGAGCAGTTCTTC
.	.	TRBV6-2/TRBV6-3	TRBJ2-1	CASSLSPRRGEQFF	TGTGCCAGCAGTTTATCCCCCAGGAGGGGTGAGCAGTTCTTC
.	TRBD2	TRBV3-1/TRBV3-2	TRBJ2-4	CASSHLTSGGKNIQYF	TGTGCCAGCAGCCACCTGACTAGCGGGGGGAAAAACATTCAGTACTTC
.	TRBD2	TRBV7-3	TRBJ2-1	CASSLGLGTQFF	TGTGCCAGCAGCCTTGGACTAGGGACCCAGTTCTTC